These T cell receptor beta chains were read from a single sample in a study of blood T cells in healthy people across ages. Via MiXCR, TCRdb re-called the 5' RACE reads, giving one row per CDR3 protein. The sample has 1.5 million to 2 million distinct CDR3 sequences, about 28% seen once; the top ten hold 7.7%. The sequenced material came from blood. These receptors all stem from a woman between 25 and 40 years old in good health. CDR3s include the opening cysteine and the closing phenylalanine or tryptophan. The order of the fields is clone size, D gene, J gene, V gene, CDR3 protein, CDR3 DNA. A D gene is named only where the DNA matches it firmly. Clone size is given for some rows only: seen once, a few or many times, or a class if the clone is expanded.

abundance: NA; d_gene: TRBD1; j_gene: TRBJ1-2; v_gene: TRBV3-1; CDR3aa: CASSQGGQGEEGYTF; CDR3nt: TGTGCCAGCAGCCAAGGGGGGCAGGGGGAGGAAGGCTACACCTTC
abundance: NA; d_gene: NA; j_gene: TRBJ2-5; v_gene: TRBV6-5; CDR3aa: CASSYSDTETQYF; CDR3nt: TGTGCCAGCAGTTACTCAGACACAGAGACCCAGTACTTC
abundance: few; d_gene: NA; j_gene: TRBJ2-1; v_gene: TRBV7-2; CDR3aa: CASSSLNRPYNEQFF; CDR3nt: TGTGCCAGCAGCTCATTGAACAGACCCTACAATGAGCAGTTCTTC
abundance: many; d_gene: TRBD2; j_gene: TRBJ2-5; v_gene: TRBV7-2; CDR3aa: CASSSNLGTSGYQETQYF; CDR3nt: TGTGCCAGCAGCTCGAATCTAGGGACTAGCGGTTACCAAGAGACCCAGTACTTC
abundance: NA; d_gene: TRBD2; j_gene: TRBJ2-7; v_gene: TRBV7-9; CDR3aa: CASSLGLANYEQYF; CDR3nt: TGTGCCAGCAGCCTCGGACTAGCGAATTACGAGCAGTACTTC
abundance: many; d_gene: NA; j_gene: TRBJ2-7; v_gene: TRBV27; CDR3aa: CASSLKGPYEQYF; CDR3nt: TGTGCCAGCAGTTTAAAAGGACCCTACGAGCAGTACTTC
abundance: few; d_gene: TRBD2; j_gene: TRBJ2-5; v_gene: TRBV11-2; CDR3aa: CASSVPGLISEQYF; CDR3nt: TGTGCCAGCAGCGTACCGGGACTAATTTCTGAGCAGTACTTC
abundance: NA; d_gene: TRBD1; j_gene: TRBJ2-1; v_gene: TRBV2; CDR3aa: CASSGQGSGYEQFF; CDR3nt: TGTGCCAGCTCCGGACAGGGTAGTGGTTATGAGCAGTTCTTC
abundance: many; d_gene: NA; j_gene: TRBJ2-3; v_gene: TRBV7-2; CDR3aa: CASSLSTTDTQYF; CDR3nt: TGTGCCAGCAGCTTGAGTACCACAGATACGCAGTATTTT
abundance: few; d_gene: TRBD2; j_gene: TRBJ2-1; v_gene: TRBV9; CDR3aa: CASSVVAGSGHNEQFF; CDR3nt: TGTGCCAGCAGCGTAGTAGCGGGGTCGGGTCACAATGAGCAGTTCTTC
abundance: few; d_gene: NA; j_gene: TRBJ1-6; v_gene: TRBV20-1; CDR3aa: CSARGGQGNSPLHF; CDR3nt: TGCAGTGCTAGAGGAGGGCAGGGTAATTCACCCCTCCACTTT
abundance: NA; d_gene: NA; j_gene: TRBJ2-7; v_gene: TRBV27; CDR3aa: CASSYQEGYEQYF; CDR3nt: TGTGCCAGCAGTTATCAGGAAGGCTACGAGCAGTACTTC
abundance: NA; d_gene: TRBD1; j_gene: TRBJ1-2; v_gene: TRBV20-1; CDR3aa: CSAYWGQGAYGYTF; CDR3nt: TGCAGTGCCTACTGGGGACAGGGGGCTTATGGCTACACCTTC
abundance: NA; d_gene: NA; j_gene: TRBJ2-3; v_gene: TRBV7-9; CDR3aa: CASSLNSGPATDTQYF; CDR3nt: TGTGCCAGCAGCTTAAACTCTGGGCCAGCCACAGATACGCAGTATTTT
abundance: many; d_gene: TRBD1; j_gene: TRBJ2-5; v_gene: TRBV20-1; CDR3aa: CSAPGQGEKTQYF; CDR3nt: TGCAGTGCCCCAGGGCAGGGGGAAAAGACCCAGTACTTC
abundance: many; d_gene: NA; j_gene: TRBJ2-7; v_gene: TRBV20-1; CDR3aa: CSAARGAEEQYF; CDR3nt: TGCAGTGCTGCCCGGGGCGCCGAAGAGCAGTACTTC
abundance: NA; d_gene: NA; j_gene: TRBJ2-7; v_gene: TRBV20-1; CDR3aa: CSARDPRTTAYEQYF; CDR3nt: TGCAGTGCTAGAGATCCCCGGACCACAGCGTACGAGCAGTACTTC
abundance: NA; d_gene: NA; j_gene: TRBJ1-1; v_gene: TRBV3-1; CDR3aa: CASSQSGTENTEAFF; CDR3nt: TGTGCCAGCAGCCAATCCGGGACCGAGAACACTGAAGCTTTCTTT
abundance: many; d_gene: TRBD2; j_gene: TRBJ2-1; v_gene: TRBV29-1; CDR3aa: CSGTSATYNEQFF; CDR3nt: TGCAGCGGTACTAGCGCTACCTACAATGAGCAGTTCTTC